These 9 T cell receptor beta chains share one sample of origin, sequenced in a study of cytomegalovirus exposure and HLA in healthy donors. The PCR had 60 Vbeta and 13 Jbeta primers. Profiling relied on immunoSEQ multiplex PCR, and the TCRdb table lists in-frame clones only, not all of them. The sample contains 100,000 to 150,000 clones, under 85% of which appear only once. Sequencing input: PBMCs. These receptors all stem from a human donor in good health.

This clone was picked up one time. The chain is built from TRBV6-6 and TRBJ2-7; possibly TRBD2 for D (6 bases). This CDR3 contains 15 residues. Germline V lookup: CDR1 MNHNY, CDR2 SVGAGI (reference sequence). With 6 bases removed from V and 2 bases from J, the gap between germline ends came to 17 bases. CDR3 protein: CASSPGGAGTYEQYF. The CDR3 DNA follows: TGTGCCAGCAGCCCCGGAGGAGCGGGTACCTACGAGCAGTACTTC.

The chain couples TRBV21-1 to TRBJ2-7; TRBD2 is the table's D call, not checked against the DNA. TRBV21-1 is a known pseudogene. This CDR3 region has 15 residues. The CDR3 is CASSKEVRVCDEQYF. CDR3 nucleotide sequence: TGTGCCAGCAGCAAGGAGGTACGAGTCTGCGACGAGCAGTACTTC.

This clone was observed a handful of times. The chain joins TRBV7-9 to TRBJ2-5; 9 positions match TRBD1. J lost 5 bases, V lost 8 bases, and 15 bases had no gene match. Germline V gene lookup returns CDR1 SEHNR and CDR2 FQNEAQ (reference sequence). This CDR3 spans 16 amino acids. CDR3 loop: CASGRDREVEEETQYF. In DNA form, the CDR3 reads TGTGCCAGCGGCCGGGACAGGGAGGTAGAAGAGGAGACCCAGTACTTC.

The chain couples TRBV5-1 to TRBJ1-2; possible D gene TRBD1, 6 bases. The V end was cut by 4 bases, the J end by 6 bases, with 19 bases between. CDR1 and CDR2 (germline): SGHRS, YFSETQ. This CDR3 has 15 amino acids. CDR3 protein: CASSTPDRPMDGYTF. The CDR3 DNA is TGCGCCAGCAGCACTCCCGACAGGCCCATGGATGGCTACACCTTC.

The chain couples TRBV19 to TRBJ2-1; 13 positions match TRBD2. Germline V gene sequence: CDR1 LNHDA, CDR2 SQIVND (reference sequence). The CDR3 has 15 amino acids. V trimming: 6 bases; J trimming: 5 bases; junction bases outside the gene matches: 4. The CDR3 DNA follows: TGTGCCAGTAGCACAGGGACTAGCGGGGACAATGAGCAGTTCTTC. Amino acid sequence: CASSTGTSGDNEQFF.

The chain joins TRBV6-5 to TRBJ2-2; perhaps TRBD1 as D (6 bases). Trimming left V 2 bases short and J 0 bases short, with 7 bases between. The CDR3 is made up of 15 amino acids. Germline values: CDR1 MNHEY, CDR2 SVGAGI. The DNA for the CDR3 is TGTGCCAGCAGTTACGGACAGACGAACACCGGGGAGCTGTTTTTT. Residues: CASSYGQTNTGELFF.

With respect to this clone: Other DNA sequences in the same sample also yield this CDR3. The chain recombines TRBV28 with TRBJ2-7, with TRBD2 as a possible D gene (5 bases). Germline CDR1 MDHEN, CDR2 SYDVKM. The CDR3 extends over 12 amino acids. Trimming cost V 6 bases and J 7 bases, with 13 bases left between them. CDR3: CASSPGLREQYF. CDR3 DNA: TGTGCCAGCAGCCCGGGGTTGCGGGAGCAGTACTTC.

This clone appeared a single time. V is TRBV11-2 and J is TRBJ2-3; 7 positions agree with TRBD1. The CDR3 runs to 18 residues. Germline V gene sequence: CDR1 SGHAT, CDR2 FQNNGV. With V trimmed by 4 bases and J by 4 bases, 17 bases remained unmatched. The CDR3 is CASSSLIPLRGRADTQYF. The CDR3 bases are TGTGCCAGCAGCTCTTTAATCCCCTTAAGGGGGCGCGCAGATACGCAGTATTTT.

The chain recombines TRBV4-2 with TRBJ2-1, with D tentatively TRBD1 (6 bases). V shed 0 bases and J shed 12 bases, with 21 bases lying between them. Germline loops: CDR1 LGHNA, CDR2 YNFKEQ. The CDR3 length is 16 residues. CDR3 loop: CASSQEGYPGVRGQFF. CDR3 coding DNA: TGTGCCAGCAGCCAAGAGGGCTATCCAGGGGTACGGGGGCAGTTCTTC.